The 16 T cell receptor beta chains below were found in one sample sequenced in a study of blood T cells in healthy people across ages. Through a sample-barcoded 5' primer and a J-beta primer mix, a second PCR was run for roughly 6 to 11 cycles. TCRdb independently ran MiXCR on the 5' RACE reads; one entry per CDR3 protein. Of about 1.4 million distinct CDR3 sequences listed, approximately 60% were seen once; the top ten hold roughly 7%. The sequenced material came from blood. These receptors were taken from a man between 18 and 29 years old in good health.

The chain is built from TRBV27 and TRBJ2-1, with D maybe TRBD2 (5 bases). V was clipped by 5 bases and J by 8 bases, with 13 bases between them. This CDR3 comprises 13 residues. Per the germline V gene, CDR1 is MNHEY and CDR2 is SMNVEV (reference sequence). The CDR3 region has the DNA TGTGCCAGCAGTCTTCGGGGTCCCGATGAGCAGTTCTTC. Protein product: CASSLRGPDEQFF.

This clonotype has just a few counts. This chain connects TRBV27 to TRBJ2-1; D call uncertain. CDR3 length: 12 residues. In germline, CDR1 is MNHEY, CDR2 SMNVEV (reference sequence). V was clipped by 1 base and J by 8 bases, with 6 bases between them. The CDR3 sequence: CASSLLGHEQFF. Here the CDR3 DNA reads TGTGCCAGCAGTTTATTAGGACATGAGCAGTTCTTC.

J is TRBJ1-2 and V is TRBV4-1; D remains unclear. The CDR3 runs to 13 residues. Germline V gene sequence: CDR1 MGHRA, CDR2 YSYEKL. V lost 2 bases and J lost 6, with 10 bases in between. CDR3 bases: TGCGCCAGCAGCCAATCGAATTCCCATGGCTACACCTTC. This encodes CASSQSNSHGYTF.

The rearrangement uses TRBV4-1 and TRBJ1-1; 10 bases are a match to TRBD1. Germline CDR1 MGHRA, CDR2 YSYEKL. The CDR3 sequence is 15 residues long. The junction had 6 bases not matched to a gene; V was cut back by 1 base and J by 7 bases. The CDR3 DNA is TGCGCCAGCAGCCAAGTAGGACAGGGGGAGCGTGAAGCTTTCTTT. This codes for CASSQVGQGEREAFF.

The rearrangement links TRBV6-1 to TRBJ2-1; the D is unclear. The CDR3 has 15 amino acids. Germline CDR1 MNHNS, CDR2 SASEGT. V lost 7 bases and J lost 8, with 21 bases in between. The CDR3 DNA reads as TGTGCCAGCAATCCCGATGGTGTCGTTGTCTATGAGCAGTTCTTC. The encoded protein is CASNPDGVVVYEQFF.

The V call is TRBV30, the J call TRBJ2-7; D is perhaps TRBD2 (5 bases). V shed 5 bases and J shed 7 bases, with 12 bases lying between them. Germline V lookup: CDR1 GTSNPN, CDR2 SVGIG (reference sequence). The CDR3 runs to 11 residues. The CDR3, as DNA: TGTGCCTGGGGCCAGAGGGTAGAGCAGTACTTC. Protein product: CAWGQRVEQYF.

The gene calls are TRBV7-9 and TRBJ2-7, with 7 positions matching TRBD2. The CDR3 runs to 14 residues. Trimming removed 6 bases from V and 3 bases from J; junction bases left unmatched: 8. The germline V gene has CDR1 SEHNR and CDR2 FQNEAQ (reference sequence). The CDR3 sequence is CASSPAAGDYEQYF. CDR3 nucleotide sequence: TGTGCCAGCAGTCCAGCCGCGGGGGACTACGAGCAGTACTTC.

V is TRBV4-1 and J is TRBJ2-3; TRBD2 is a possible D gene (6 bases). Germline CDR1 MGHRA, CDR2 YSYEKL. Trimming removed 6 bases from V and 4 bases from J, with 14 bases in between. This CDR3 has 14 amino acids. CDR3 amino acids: CASRDWEAADTQYF. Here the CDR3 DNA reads TGCGCCAGCAGAGATTGGGAGGCGGCAGATACGCAGTATTTT.

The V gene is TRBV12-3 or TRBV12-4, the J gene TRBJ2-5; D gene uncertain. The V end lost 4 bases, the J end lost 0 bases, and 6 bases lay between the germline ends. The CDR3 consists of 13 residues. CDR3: CASSSYDQETQYF. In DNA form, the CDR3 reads TGTGCCAGCAGTTCGTACGACCAAGAGACCCAGTACTTC.

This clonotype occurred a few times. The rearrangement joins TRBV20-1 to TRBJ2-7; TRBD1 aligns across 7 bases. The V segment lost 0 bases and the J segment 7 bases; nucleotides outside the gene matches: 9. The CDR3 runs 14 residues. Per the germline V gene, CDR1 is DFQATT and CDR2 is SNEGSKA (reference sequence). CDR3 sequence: CSARDLTGLREQYF. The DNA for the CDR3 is TGCAGTGCTAGAGATTTGACAGGGTTGAGGGAGCAGTACTTC.

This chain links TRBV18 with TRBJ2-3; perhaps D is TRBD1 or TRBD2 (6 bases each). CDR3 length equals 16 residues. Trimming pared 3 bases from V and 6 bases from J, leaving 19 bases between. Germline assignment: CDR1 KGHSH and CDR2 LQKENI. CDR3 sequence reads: CASSPSTGGRGDTQYF. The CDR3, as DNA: TGTGCCAGCTCACCCTCGACCGGGGGAAGGGGGGATACGCAGTATTTT.

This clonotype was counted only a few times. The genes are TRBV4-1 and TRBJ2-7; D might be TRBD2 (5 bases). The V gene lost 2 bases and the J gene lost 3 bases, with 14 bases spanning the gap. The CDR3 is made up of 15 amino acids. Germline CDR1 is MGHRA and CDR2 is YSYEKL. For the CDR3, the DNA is TGCGCCAGCAGCCAATCGGGAACTAGTTACTACGAGCAGTACTTC. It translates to CASSQSGTSYYEQYF.

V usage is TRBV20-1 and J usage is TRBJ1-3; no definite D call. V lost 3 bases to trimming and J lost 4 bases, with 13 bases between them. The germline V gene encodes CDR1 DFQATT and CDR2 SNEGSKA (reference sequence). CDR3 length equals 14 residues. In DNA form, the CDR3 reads TGCAGTGCTAGTGAGCTTGGTTCGGGAAACACCATATATTTT. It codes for CSASELGSGNTIYF.

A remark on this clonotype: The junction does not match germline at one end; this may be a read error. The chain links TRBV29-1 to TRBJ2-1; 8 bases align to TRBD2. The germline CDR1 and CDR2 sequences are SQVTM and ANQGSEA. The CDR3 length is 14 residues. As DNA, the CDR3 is TGCAGCGTCGCCGGGAGGGCCAACTACAATGGGCAGTTCTTC. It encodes CSVAGRANYNGQFF.

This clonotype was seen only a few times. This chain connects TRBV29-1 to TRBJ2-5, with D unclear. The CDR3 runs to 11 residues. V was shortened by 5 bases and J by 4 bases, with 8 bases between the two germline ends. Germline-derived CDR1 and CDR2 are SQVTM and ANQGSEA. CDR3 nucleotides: TGCAGCGTTACATCCGGAGAGACCCAGTACTTC. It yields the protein CSVTSGETQYF.

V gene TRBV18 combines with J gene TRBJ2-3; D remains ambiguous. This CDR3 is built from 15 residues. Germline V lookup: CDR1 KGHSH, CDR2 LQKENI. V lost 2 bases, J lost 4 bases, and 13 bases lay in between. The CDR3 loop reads CASSPSQRRADTQYF. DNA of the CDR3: TGTGCCAGCTCACCATCCCAGCGTAGGGCAGATACGCAGTATTTT.